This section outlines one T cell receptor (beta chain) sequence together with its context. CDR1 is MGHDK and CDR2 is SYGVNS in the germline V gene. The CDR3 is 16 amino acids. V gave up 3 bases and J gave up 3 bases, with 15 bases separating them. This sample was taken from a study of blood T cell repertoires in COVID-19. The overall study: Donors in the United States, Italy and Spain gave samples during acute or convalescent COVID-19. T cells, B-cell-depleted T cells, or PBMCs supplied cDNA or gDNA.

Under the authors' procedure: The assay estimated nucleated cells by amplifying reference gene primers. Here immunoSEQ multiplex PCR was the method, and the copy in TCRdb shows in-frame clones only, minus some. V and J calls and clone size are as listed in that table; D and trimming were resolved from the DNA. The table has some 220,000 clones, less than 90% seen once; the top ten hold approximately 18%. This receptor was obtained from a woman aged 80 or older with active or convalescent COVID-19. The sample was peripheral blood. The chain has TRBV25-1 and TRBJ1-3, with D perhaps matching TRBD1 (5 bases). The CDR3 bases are TGTGCCAGCAGTGAGACTCAGGGCCTAATTGGAAACACCATATATTTT. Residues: CASSETQGLIGNTIYF. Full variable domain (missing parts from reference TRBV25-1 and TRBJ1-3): EADIYQTPRYLVIGTGKKITLECSQTMGHDKMYWYQQDPGMELHLIHYSYGVNSTEKGDLSSESTVSRIRTEHFPLTLESARPSHTSQYLCASSETQGLIGNTIYFGEGSWLTVV.